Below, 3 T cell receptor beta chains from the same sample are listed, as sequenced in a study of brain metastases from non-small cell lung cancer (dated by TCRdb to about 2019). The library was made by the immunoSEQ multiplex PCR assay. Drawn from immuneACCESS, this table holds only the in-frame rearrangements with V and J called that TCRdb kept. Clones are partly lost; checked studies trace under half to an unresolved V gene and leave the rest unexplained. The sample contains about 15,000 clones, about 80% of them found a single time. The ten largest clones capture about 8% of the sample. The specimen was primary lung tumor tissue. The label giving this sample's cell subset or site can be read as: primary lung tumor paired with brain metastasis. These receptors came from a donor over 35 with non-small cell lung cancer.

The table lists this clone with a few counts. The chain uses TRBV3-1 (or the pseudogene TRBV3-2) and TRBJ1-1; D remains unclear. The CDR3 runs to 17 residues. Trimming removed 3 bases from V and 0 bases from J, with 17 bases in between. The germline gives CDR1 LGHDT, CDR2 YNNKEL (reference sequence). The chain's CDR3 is CASSHQKPRLMNTEAFF. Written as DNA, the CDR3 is TGTGCCAGCAGCCACCAAAAACCGAGACTGATGAACACTGAAGCTTTCTTT.

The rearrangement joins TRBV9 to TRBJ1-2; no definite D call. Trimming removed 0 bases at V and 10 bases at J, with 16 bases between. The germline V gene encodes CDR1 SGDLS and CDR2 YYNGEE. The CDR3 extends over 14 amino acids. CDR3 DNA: TGTGCCAGCAGCGTAGAGGCAGGCTTATCCGACTACACCTTC. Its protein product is CASSVEAGLSDYTF. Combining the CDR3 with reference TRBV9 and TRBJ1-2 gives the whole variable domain DSGVTQTPKHLITATGQRVTLRCSPRSGDLSVYWYQQSLDQGLQFLIQYYNGEERAKGNILERFSAQQFPDLHSELNLSSLELGDSALYFCASSVEAGLSDYTFGSGTRLTVV.

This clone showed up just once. Here the CDR3 reads CASSFRSRSEKLFF. The CDR3 DNA follows: TGTGCCAGCAGCTTCCGATCACGAAGTGAAAAACTGTTTTTT. The chain joins TRBV5-6 to TRBJ1-4, with unresolved D. Germline V gene sequence: CDR1 SGHDT, CDR2 YYEEEE. The ends were cut back, 2 bases at V and 7 bases at J, with 12 bases in the middle. The CDR3 contains 14 residues.